This T cell receptor (beta chain) was observed in a study of Ad26.COV2.S vaccination and SARS-CoV-2 variants. Background on the study: The donor was enrolled in the Ad26.COV2.S arm of the COV1001 trial. The study's findings and limits: Participants given vaccine showed non-spike TCR breadth similar to that of placebo recipients.

Points on this clone: Antigen: not known.

The V gene's germline CDR1 is LNHNV and CDR2 YYDKDF (reference sequence). V lost 0 bases and J lost 0; bases outside the gene matches: 7. CDR3 length: 19 amino acids. Treatment here: roughly 20 received Ad26.COV2.S at low or high dose, single or two shots; about 5 received placebo; per-sample allocation not given. Day 63 after the first injection of vaccine or placebo was the sampling time. TCRdb's copy holds only in-frame clones and misses some; the assay was immunoSEQ multiplex PCR. The sample contains a few hundred thousand clones, 75% to 95% of which appear only once. V and J are TRBV15 and TRBJ2-3; TRBD2 matches 12 bases. This clonotype was sampled from a person between 18 and 65 years old who received the Ad26.COV2.S COVID-19 vaccine or a placebo. The sample in question was peripheral blood, obtained in a trial of Ad26.COV2.S vaccine versus placebo. The CDR3 DNA sequence: TGTGCCACCAGCAGAGATCTTGGGACTAGCGGGTATAGCACAGATACGCAGTATTTT. Amino acids: CATSRDLGTSGYSTDTQYF. Together with reference TRBV15 and TRBJ2-3, the CDR3 gives the full variable domain: DAMVIQNPRYQVTQFGKPVTLSCSQTLNHNVMYWYQQKSSQAPKLLFHYYDKDFNNEADTPDNFQSRRPNTSFCFLDIRSPGLGDTAMYLCATSRDLGTSGYSTDTQYFGPGTRLTVL.